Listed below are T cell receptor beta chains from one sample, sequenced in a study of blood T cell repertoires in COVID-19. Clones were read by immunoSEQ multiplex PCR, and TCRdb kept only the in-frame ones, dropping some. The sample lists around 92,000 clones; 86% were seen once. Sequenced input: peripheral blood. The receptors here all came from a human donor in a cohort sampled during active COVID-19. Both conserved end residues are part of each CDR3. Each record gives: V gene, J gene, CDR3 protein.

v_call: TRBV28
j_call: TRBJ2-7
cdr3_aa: CASSFNFRSYEQYF

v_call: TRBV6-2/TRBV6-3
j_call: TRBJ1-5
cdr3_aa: CASSISGTGGNQPQHF

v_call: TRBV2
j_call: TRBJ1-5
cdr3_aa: CATRESSNQPQHF

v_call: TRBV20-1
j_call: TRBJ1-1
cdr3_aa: CGGWGDTEAFF

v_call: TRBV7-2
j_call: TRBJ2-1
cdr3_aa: CASSLARDYNEQFF

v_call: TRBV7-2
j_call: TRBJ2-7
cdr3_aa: CASSLVRGSYEQYF

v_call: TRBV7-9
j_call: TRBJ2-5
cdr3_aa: CASSPRGGETQYF

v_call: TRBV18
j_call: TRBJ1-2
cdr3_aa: CASSPDRSYGYTF

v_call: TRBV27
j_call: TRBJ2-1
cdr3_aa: CASSIRQGPDEQFF

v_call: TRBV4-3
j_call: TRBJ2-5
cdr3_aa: CASSQDVDYQETQYF

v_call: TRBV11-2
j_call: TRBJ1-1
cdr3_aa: CASSLGPGQRAFF

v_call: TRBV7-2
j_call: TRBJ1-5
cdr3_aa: CASSLGRQGRQPQHF

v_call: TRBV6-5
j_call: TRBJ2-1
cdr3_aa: CASRTLAGGYNEQFF

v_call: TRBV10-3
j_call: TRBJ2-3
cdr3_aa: CAISGYTDTQYF

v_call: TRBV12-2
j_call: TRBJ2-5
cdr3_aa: CASRLDPDSQETQYF

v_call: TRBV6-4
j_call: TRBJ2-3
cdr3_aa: CASSAAGESTDTQYF

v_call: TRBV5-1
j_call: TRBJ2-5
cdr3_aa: CASSWGTSGRYQETQYF

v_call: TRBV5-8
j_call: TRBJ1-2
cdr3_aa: CASSTGVGGVYGYTF

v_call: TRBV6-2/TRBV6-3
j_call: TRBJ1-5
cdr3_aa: CASSYDRGQWPQHF

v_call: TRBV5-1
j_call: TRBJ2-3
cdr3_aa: CASSRSAEVDTQYF

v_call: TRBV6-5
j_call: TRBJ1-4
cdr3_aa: CASADRGFEKLFF

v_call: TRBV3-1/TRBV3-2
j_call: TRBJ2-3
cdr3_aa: CASSPTSGSTDTQYF

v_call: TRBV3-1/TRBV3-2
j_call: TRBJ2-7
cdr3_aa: CASSQDTGTGREQYF

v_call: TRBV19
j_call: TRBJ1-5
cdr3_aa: CASSGTGGNSNQPQHF

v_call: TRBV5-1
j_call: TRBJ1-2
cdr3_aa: CASSLRQETGYTF

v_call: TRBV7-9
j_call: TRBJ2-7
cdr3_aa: CASSSQLLLAGQNYEQYF

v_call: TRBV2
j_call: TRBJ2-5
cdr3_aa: CASRGLASYQETQYF